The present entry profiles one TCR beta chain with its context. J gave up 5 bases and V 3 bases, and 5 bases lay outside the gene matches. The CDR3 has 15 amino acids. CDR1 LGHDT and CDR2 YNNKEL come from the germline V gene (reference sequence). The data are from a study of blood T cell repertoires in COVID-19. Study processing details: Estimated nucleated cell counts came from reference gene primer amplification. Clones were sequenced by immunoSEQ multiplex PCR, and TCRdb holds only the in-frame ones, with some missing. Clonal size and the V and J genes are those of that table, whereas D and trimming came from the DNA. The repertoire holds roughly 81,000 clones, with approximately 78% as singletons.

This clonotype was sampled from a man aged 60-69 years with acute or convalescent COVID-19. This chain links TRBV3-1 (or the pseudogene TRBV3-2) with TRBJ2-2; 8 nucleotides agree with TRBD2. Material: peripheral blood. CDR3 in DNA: TGTGCCAGCAGCCAGGCGGGAGGTTGGACCGGGGAGCTGTTTTTT. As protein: CASSQAGGWTGELFF.